A selection of T cell receptor beta chains follows, all from one sample in a study of blood T cell repertoires in COVID-19. Profiled with immunoSEQ multiplex PCR; TCRdb holds only in-frame clones, not every one. The data hold 47,000 or so clones, with about 86% observed a single time. The sample consisted of peripheral blood. These receptors all stem from a woman older than 75 with COVID-19, enrolled during active disease. The CDR3 runs from the conserved cysteine through the conserved F or W. Each record gives: V gene, clone size, J gene, D gene, CDR3 DNA, CDR3 protein. D genes are given only for firm matches. Clone size is not always given. Where it is, it says once, few, many or a class for expanded clones.

v_call: TRBV4-1
clone_size: NA
j_call: TRBJ2-1
d_call: NA
cdr3_nt: TGCGCCAGCAGCCGAGCCGGGACCCCGCCCGGGGGTGAGCAGTTCTTC
cdr3_aa: CASSRAGTPPGGEQFF

v_call: TRBV27
clone_size: NA
j_call: TRBJ1-6
d_call: NA
cdr3_nt: TGTGCCAGCAGCGGGGGGTCCTATAATTCACCCCTCCACTTT
cdr3_aa: CASSGGSYNSPLHF

v_call: TRBV29-1
clone_size: NA
j_call: TRBJ1-1
d_call: NA
cdr3_nt: TGCAGCGTTGAACCCCCCGGACAGCAAGGCACTGAAGCTTTCTTT
cdr3_aa: CSVEPPGQQGTEAFF

v_call: TRBV30
clone_size: NA
j_call: TRBJ2-5
d_call: NA
cdr3_nt: TGTGCCTGGAGTGTACAGTCAGAGACCCAGTACTTC
cdr3_aa: CAWSVQSETQYF

v_call: TRBV6-5
clone_size: NA
j_call: TRBJ1-5
d_call: TRBD1
cdr3_nt: TGTGCCAGCAGGGGACAGAACAATCAGCCCCAGCATTTT
cdr3_aa: CASRGQNNQPQHF

v_call: TRBV27
clone_size: NA
j_call: TRBJ2-1
d_call: NA
cdr3_nt: TGTGCCAGCAGTTTTGGAGCGGGTCGGAACAATGAGCAGTTCTTC
cdr3_aa: CASSFGAGRNNEQFF

v_call: TRBV11-2
clone_size: NA
j_call: TRBJ2-1
d_call: NA
cdr3_nt: TGTGCCAGCAGCCCACAGGCGTATGAGCAGTTCTTC
cdr3_aa: CASSPQAYEQFF

v_call: TRBV5-1
clone_size: NA
j_call: TRBJ1-1
d_call: TRBD1
cdr3_nt: TGCGCCAGCAGCTTAACAGGGGACACTGAAGCTTTCTTT
cdr3_aa: CASSLTGDTEAFF

v_call: TRBV3-1/TRBV3-2
clone_size: once
j_call: TRBJ1-3
d_call: NA
cdr3_nt: TGTGCCAGCAGCCAACACAGGAATTCGGACAGAAACACCATATATTTT
cdr3_aa: CASSQHRNSDRNTIYF

v_call: TRBV18
clone_size: NA
j_call: TRBJ2-1
d_call: NA
cdr3_nt: TGTGCCAGCTCATCGCGGGTCTCTTCATACAATGAGCAGTTCTTC
cdr3_aa: CASSSRVSSYNEQFF

v_call: TRBV30
clone_size: NA
j_call: TRBJ2-1
d_call: TRBD2
cdr3_nt: TGTGCCTGGTTGTTAGCGGGAGTCCCCTACAATGAGCAGTTCTTC
cdr3_aa: CAWLLAGVPYNEQFF

v_call: TRBV9
clone_size: few
j_call: TRBJ2-1
d_call: TRBD2
cdr3_nt: TGTGCCAGCAGCGGTACCCTGGGACTAGCGCTCAATGAGCAGTTCTTC
cdr3_aa: CASSGTLGLALNEQFF

v_call: TRBV9
clone_size: NA
j_call: TRBJ2-3
d_call: NA
cdr3_nt: TGTGCCAGCAGCGTAGGAGGCGGATCTAGCACAGATACGCAGTATTTT
cdr3_aa: CASSVGGGSSTDTQYF

v_call: TRBV29-1
clone_size: NA
j_call: TRBJ2-7
d_call: TRBD2
cdr3_nt: TGCAGCGGACTAGCGGGAGGTTGGGAGCAGTACTTC
cdr3_aa: CSGLAGGWEQYF

v_call: TRBV30
clone_size: NA
j_call: TRBJ1-1
d_call: TRBD1
cdr3_nt: TGTGCCTGGAGTTATACAGGGGGCCTCACTGAAGCTTTCTTT
cdr3_aa: CAWSYTGGLTEAFF

v_call: TRBV25-1
clone_size: once
j_call: TRBJ1-5
d_call: NA
cdr3_nt: TGTGCCAGCAGTGAAGAGGATCAGCCCCAGCATTTT
cdr3_aa: CASSEEDQPQHF

v_call: TRBV2
clone_size: once
j_call: TRBJ1-5
d_call: TRBD1
cdr3_nt: TGTGCCAGCAGATCGGACAGGGGGAGGCAGCCCCAGCATTTT
cdr3_aa: CASRSDRGRQPQHF

v_call: TRBV6-6
clone_size: NA
j_call: TRBJ1-5
d_call: NA
cdr3_nt: TGTGCCAGCAGTTATGGGGAAGGGAGAGGCAATCAGCCCCAGCATTTT
cdr3_aa: CASSYGEGRGNQPQHF

v_call: TRBV4-1
clone_size: NA
j_call: TRBJ2-1
d_call: NA
cdr3_nt: TGCGCCAGCAGCCCCCAACTCAGCGGGGAGCAGTTCTTC
cdr3_aa: CASSPQLSGEQFF

v_call: TRBV9
clone_size: NA
j_call: TRBJ2-7
d_call: TRBD1
cdr3_nt: TGTGCCAGCAGCGTAGCTGGACAGGGAGTCTACGAGCAGTACTTC
cdr3_aa: CASSVAGQGVYEQYF

v_call: TRBV28
clone_size: NA
j_call: TRBJ1-2
d_call: NA
cdr3_nt: TGTGCCAGCAGATTACAGGTGGGCTATGGCTACACCTTC
cdr3_aa: CASRLQVGYGYTF

v_call: TRBV5-1
clone_size: NA
j_call: TRBJ2-5
d_call: TRBD2
cdr3_nt: TGCGCCAGCAAAGGACTAGCGTTAGAGACCCAGTACTTC
cdr3_aa: CASKGLALETQYF

v_call: TRBV15
clone_size: few
j_call: TRBJ2-5
d_call: NA
cdr3_nt: TGTGCCACCAGCAACCCAAGTCGGAGGCAAGAGACCCAGTACTTC
cdr3_aa: CATSNPSRRQETQYF

v_call: TRBV6-6
clone_size: NA
j_call: TRBJ1-2
d_call: NA
cdr3_nt: TGTGCCAGCAGCATTGCCGGGGGGGACTATGGCTACACCTTC
cdr3_aa: CASSIAGGDYGYTF

v_call: TRBV6-6
clone_size: NA
j_call: TRBJ2-2
d_call: NA
cdr3_nt: TGTGCCAGCAGTAAACAGGGCGGTCGAGGGGAGCTGTTTTTT
cdr3_aa: CASSKQGGRGELFF

v_call: TRBV5-1
clone_size: few
j_call: TRBJ1-1
d_call: TRBD1
cdr3_nt: TGCGCCAGCAGCTTGGGATCCAGGGGGGATGGCACTGAAGCTTTCTTT
cdr3_aa: CASSLGSRGDGTEAFF

v_call: TRBV24-1
clone_size: once
j_call: TRBJ2-2
d_call: TRBD2
cdr3_nt: TGTGCCACCAGTGGTCCTAGCGGGAGGGTTAACACCGGGGAGCTGTTTTTT
cdr3_aa: CATSGPSGRVNTGELFF

v_call: TRBV27
clone_size: few
j_call: TRBJ1-4
d_call: NA
cdr3_nt: TGTGCCAGCAGTTTGGTTTCGGGGTACAATGAAAAACTGTTTTTT
cdr3_aa: CASSLVSGYNEKLFF

v_call: TRBV5-1
clone_size: NA
j_call: TRBJ2-5
d_call: TRBD1
cdr3_nt: TGCGCCAGCAGCGGGGGACAGGGAGGGGAAGAGACCCAGTACTTC
cdr3_aa: CASSGGQGGEETQYF

v_call: TRBV9
clone_size: NA
j_call: TRBJ2-7
d_call: NA
cdr3_nt: TGTGCCAGCAGCGTAGGTTCGGGTTCCTACGAGCAGTACTTC
cdr3_aa: CASSVGSGSYEQYF

v_call: TRBV2
clone_size: NA
j_call: TRBJ1-4
d_call: NA
cdr3_nt: TGTGCCAGCAGTGAATTGCAGGGAACTAATGAAAAACTGTTTTTT
cdr3_aa: CASSELQGTNEKLFF

v_call: TRBV7-8
clone_size: NA
j_call: TRBJ1-6
d_call: TRBD1
cdr3_nt: TGTGCCAGCAGCCCTAGGACAGGGAACAATTCACCCCTCCACTTT
cdr3_aa: CASSPRTGNNSPLHF

v_call: TRBV18
clone_size: NA
j_call: TRBJ2-1
d_call: NA
cdr3_nt: TGTGCCAGCTCACCACCGGGACTCCGACGGGATGAGCAGTTCTTC
cdr3_aa: CASSPPGLRRDEQFF

v_call: TRBV30
clone_size: NA
j_call: TRBJ2-7
d_call: NA
cdr3_nt: TGTGCCTGGAGTGTCCCCTACAGGTGGGACACCTACGAGCAGTACTTC
cdr3_aa: CAWSVPYRWDTYEQYF

v_call: TRBV11-2
clone_size: NA
j_call: TRBJ2-5
d_call: NA
cdr3_nt: TGTGCCAGCAGCCCTGGACTCCTCGAGACCCAGTACTTC
cdr3_aa: CASSPGLLETQYF

v_call: TRBV5-1
clone_size: few
j_call: TRBJ2-7
d_call: TRBD2
cdr3_nt: TGCGCCAGCAGCTTGCAACTAGCGGGAGTGGACGAGCAGTACTTC
cdr3_aa: CASSLQLAGVDEQYF

v_call: TRBV20-1
clone_size: NA
j_call: TRBJ2-1
d_call: NA
cdr3_nt: TGCAGTGCTAGTGGGGACTCCCTCTATGAGCAGTTCTTC
cdr3_aa: CSASGDSLYEQFF

v_call: TRBV11-1
clone_size: NA
j_call: TRBJ2-1
d_call: NA
cdr3_nt: TGTGCCAGCAGCTCGGACTACGAGCAGTTCTTC
cdr3_aa: CASSSDYEQFF

v_call: TRBV11-2
clone_size: NA
j_call: TRBJ2-1
d_call: NA
cdr3_nt: TGTGCCAGCAGCTTAGAGGGGCTCATTCGGAATGAGCAGTTCTTC
cdr3_aa: CASSLEGLIRNEQFF

v_call: TRBV11-2
clone_size: once
j_call: TRBJ2-2
d_call: NA
cdr3_nt: TGTGCCAGCAGCTTAGACGGACAGTTGGAGGGGGAGCTGTTTTTT
cdr3_aa: CASSLDGQLEGELFF

v_call: TRBV5-4
clone_size: NA
j_call: TRBJ1-5
d_call: NA
cdr3_nt: TGTGCCAGCAGCGAGAGTCCACACGGGGGTCAGCCCCAGCATTTT
cdr3_aa: CASSESPHGGQPQHF

v_call: TRBV3-1/TRBV3-2
clone_size: NA
j_call: TRBJ1-6
d_call: TRBD1
cdr3_nt: TGTGCCAGCAGCCAAGACTCCAGGGGGCGAGGTTCACCCCTCCACTTT
cdr3_aa: CASSQDSRGRGSPLHF

v_call: TRBV5-4
clone_size: once
j_call: TRBJ1-3
d_call: TRBD1
cdr3_nt: TGTGCCAGCAGCGGACAGGGCTCTGGAAACACCATATATTTT
cdr3_aa: CASSGQGSGNTIYF

v_call: TRBV6-5
clone_size: NA
j_call: TRBJ1-5
d_call: TRBD1
cdr3_nt: TGTGCCAGCAGTCCGCAGACAGGGACTCAGCCCCAGCATTTT
cdr3_aa: CASSPQTGTQPQHF

v_call: TRBV18
clone_size: NA
j_call: TRBJ1-1
d_call: TRBD1
cdr3_nt: TGTGCCAGCTCAAGGACAGGGGGCCGCGGGGTGGAAGCTTTCTTT
cdr3_aa: CASSRTGGRGVEAFF

v_call: TRBV19
clone_size: NA
j_call: TRBJ2-2
d_call: TRBD2
cdr3_nt: TGTGCCAGTCGTACTAGCGCCGCGAACACCGGGGAGCTGTTTTTT
cdr3_aa: CASRTSAANTGELFF

v_call: TRBV7-9
clone_size: NA
j_call: TRBJ2-3
d_call: NA
cdr3_nt: TGTGCCAGCAGCTCCAGAGGACAGACAGATACGCAGTATTTT
cdr3_aa: CASSSRGQTDTQYF

v_call: TRBV12-3/TRBV12-4
clone_size: NA
j_call: TRBJ2-1
d_call: NA
cdr3_nt: TGTGCCAGCACCGGGAGAAACTACAATGAGCAGTTCTTC
cdr3_aa: CASTGRNYNEQFF

v_call: TRBV3-1/TRBV3-2
clone_size: NA
j_call: TRBJ1-1
d_call: NA
cdr3_nt: TGTGCCAGCAGCCGCGGACTAATCTTTCACGGCACTGAAGCTTTCTTT
cdr3_aa: CASSRGLIFHGTEAFF

v_call: TRBV9
clone_size: NA
j_call: TRBJ2-3
d_call: TRBD1
cdr3_nt: TGTGCCAGCAGCAAAGGACAGGGGACCTCAGATACGCAGTATTTT
cdr3_aa: CASSKGQGTSDTQYF